Included here is one TCR beta chain sequence, with context. What it recognizes is unknown. CDR1 and CDR2 from the germline V gene are MNHNS and SASEGT. The CDR3 has 14 residues. The V gene lost 1 base and the J gene lost 4 bases, with 10 bases spanning the gap. The data are from a study of T cell repertoires in ileal Crohn's disease. Regarding the study as a whole: Active smokers at surgery had more clonal expansions than non-smokers. Clonality above 26.8% at surgery always came with endoscopic recurrence.

Assay used: immunoSEQ multiplex PCR; TCRdb lists only in-frame clones, some missing. The profile covers some 12,000 clones, with around three quarters appearing a single time and about 4.5% taken by the ten largest. The V call is TRBV6-1, the J call TRBJ1-1, with D maybe TRBD1 (5 bases). This receptor was identified in an adult with Crohn's disease. The source material was ileal tissue. CDR3 residues: CASSEDGGGTEAFF. The CDR3 nucleotides are TGTGCCAGCAGTGAAGATGGCGGGGGCACTGAAGCTTTCTTT.